Here is one T cell receptor (beta chain) with its context. The specificity of this receptor is unknown. The record has no base qualities; no much larger clone is one base away. This entry belongs to a study of blood T cell repertoires in COVID-19 (dated by TCRdb to the early 2020s). General notes on the study: Samples from collaborators originated in the United States, Italy and Spain and spanned both the acute and convalescent phases of COVID-19. The samples were drawn from the first 160 participants of the ongoing ImmuneRACE study and from more than 1,000 subjects provided by 6 global collaborators. The repertoires were made available in a free public database intended to serve as a resource for research on the immune response to SARS-CoV-2. Sample metadata almost always included a de-identified subject ID, COVID-19 status, age in years and sex. The material from the prospective study consisted of cDNA or gDNA derived from T cells, B-cell-depleted T cells, or PBMCs. HLA class I and class II types, where available, came from metadata supplied by the sample provider rather than from assay-based typing. The dataset comprised deeply sampled blood TCRbeta repertoires from subjects exposed to, actively infected with, or recovered from COVID-19.

The immunoSEQ Assay, a bias-controlled multiplex PCR, was used to amplify TCRbeta CDR3 regions from genomic DNA. From the authors' description of their analysis: Within the assay, amplification of reference gene primers was used to estimate how many nucleated cells each sample contained. To quantify the absolute abundance of each unique TCRbeta CDR3 rearrangement, sequence reads were collapsed and filtered. For each sample, productive Simpson clonality was calculated by taking the square root of Simpson's diversity index across productive rearrangements. Entries here come from immuneACCESS through TCRdb and include only in-frame sequences with V and J called. Some clones fail to appear in such tables; in the studies checked, an unresolved V gene covers under half of the shortfall, and the cause of the remainder is unknown. That table is the source of V, J and clone size, and D and trimming were worked out from the DNA. The sample has about 270,000 clones on record, 75% to 90% of them singletons. Roughly 2.5% of the sample comes from the top ten.

Study-wide conclusions, independent of this receptor: The quantity of clinical and demographic metadata differed by source and by participant and was supplied without curation.

In the prospective study, participants were about 18 to 95 years old, resided in about two dozen geographic areas of the United States, and were enrolled through a virtual design. In the prospective study, cohorts were assigned on the basis of participant-reported clinical history obtained from a screening survey and a study questionnaire. ImmuneRACE Cohort 3 recovered participants were defined by two consecutive negative NP/OP PCR tests, healthcare professional clearance, or symptom resolution. Each participant in the prospective study had whole blood, serum and a nasopharyngeal or oropharyngeal swab collected by mobile phlebotomists. Prospective study participants could optionally give additional blood draws and questionnaires over an approximately 2-month period. Before DNA extraction, blood samples from the prospective study were shipped at room temperature or frozen. V sheds 6 bases and J sheds 2 bases, leaving 15 bases between their ends. The CDR3 holds 15 amino acids from the cysteine to the phenylalanine. The read is trimmed to its CDR3 DNA, 45 bases read in frame from base 1. The germline V gene encodes CDR1 MDHEN and CDR2 SYDVKM.

The chain uses TRBV28 and TRBJ2-3; TRBD1 is perhaps the D gene, given 6 matching bases. This TCR derives from a woman aged 18-35 years who had recovered from COVID-19. The sample consisted of PBMCs or T cells enriched from blood (not recorded which). The CDR3 is CASSVLGQFTDTQYF. The sequenced DNA is TGTGCCAGCAGCGTCCTTGGACAGTTCACAGATACGCAGTATTTT.